This TCR beta chain emerged from a study of T cells in Graves' hyperthyroidism and ophthalmopathy (dated by TCRdb to about 2019). Regarding the study in general: Peripheral blood was sampled at the time of initial diagnosis, prior to any treatment. The roughly 100 discovery patients were randomly split 7:3 into training and test sets. Prospective prediction of ophthalmopathy was tested in an independent validation cohort of about 19 hyperthyroidism patients and some 17 patients who later progressed to ophthalmopathy. In addition, the study compared T-cell repertoires in thyroid tissue and in blood from five to seven Graves' hyperthyroidism patients. Once sampling was done, hyperthyroidism patients were given methimazole at a starting dose of 30 mg daily, whereas ophthalmopathy patients were given high-dose intravenous methylprednisolone. To identify TCR V-J signatures that set the groups apart, the researchers used a discovery cohort of about a hundred patients, made up of 40 to 45 with Graves' ophthalmopathy and 57 with stable Graves' hyperthyroidism. The paper reports TCR Vbeta CDR3 sequencing of roughly 140 peripheral blood samples: approximately 43 ophthalmopathy, under 80 hyperthyroidism and roughly 17 progressor patients.

This clonotype was seen repeatedly, ten times or more. No cognate antigen has been identified for it. The input lacks base qualities; no much larger clone sits a single base away. Moderately to severely active disease, a Clinical Activity Score of at least 3, a NOSPECS grade of at least 4, and a duration under 3 months were present in ophthalmopathy patients. The study excluded patients with uncontrolled infections, other autoimmune diseases, pregnancy or lactation. Diagnoses were based on clinical symptoms, serum thyroxine and TRAb, thyroid ultrasound and orbital computed tomography. PBMCs were isolated from roughly 10 ml of fresh peripheral blood by Ficoll-Paque density gradient centrifugation. Total RNA was extracted using Trizol reagent, and RNA quality was assessed on an Agilent 2100 Bioanalyzer. The TCR beta CDR3 regions were amplified from the RNA transcripts. A first-round RT-PCR of the TCR CDR3 used the HTBI primer set with the Qiagen OneStep RT-PCR kit. Libraries were constructed in a second round of multiplex PCR, after which size selection and purification were carried out. The libraries were sequenced on an Illumina HiSeq2000 using paired-end 100 bp reads. The authors' pipeline ran thus. SOAPnuke was used to process the raw data, removing reads that contained adapters or uncalled bases, had a mean Phred below 15, or lacked an exact match to the constant primer or identifier. COPE v1.2.5 was used to merge the high-quality paired reads, and each unique nucleotide sequence was defined as a clonotype. MiTCR v1.1 was used to align the clonotypes against IMGT TRBV, TRBD and TRBJ reference segments. Only V-J combinations with frequency above 0.0001, covering 99% to 99.2% of repertoires, were analysed. A TCS score was defined as the ratio of F50 (clonal expansion) to E x V (chaos), with BLOSUM62-based TCRdist applied between CDR3 peptides within each V-J. Welch's t-statistics and random forest reduced around 520 V-J features to 13, which were used in a naive Bayes classifier (R e1071). TCRdb trimmed the raw reads at Q25, called clones with MiXCR and kept productive beta chains. Rows matching on CDR3 protein sequence are summarized as one entry with the most common DNA and genes. These V and J calls derive from TCRdb rather than the authors' analysis. The sample profile shows a few hundred thousand distinct CDR3 sequences; 15% to 20% of them were found once. Around 40% of the sample is taken by the ten largest.

CDR1 and CDR2 are drawn from the germline V gene: SGHAT, FQNNGV. V is shortened by 1 base, J by 4 bases, and the region joining them spans 11 bases. From the cysteine up to the phenylalanine, the CDR3 has a length of 14 residues. Only the CDR3 portion is preserved as DNA: 42 bases, with reading frame beginning at the first base. The paper as a whole reports these results and caveats: A model built on a 13 V-J signature distinguished ophthalmopathy from stable hyperthyroidism, reaching around 90% sensitivity and about 81% specificity in cross-validation and 80%/75% in testing. No statistical method was used to fix the sample size in advance, and group allocation was not hidden from the investigators. In validation, progression to ophthalmopathy was predicted by the model with nearly 71% sensitivity and 72% to 85% specificity, a median of approximately 7.1 months before onset. Most expanded thyroid clonotypes (frequency above 0.001) were also detected in blood, a finding suggesting that blood repertoires may reflect thyroid immune responses.

Rearrangement joined TRBV11-2 to TRBJ2-7; there is no confident call for the D gene. The clonotype was recovered from a man younger than 35 with Graves' ophthalmopathy. Sequences were obtained from blood. At the DNA level, the sequence is TGTGCCAGCAGCTTAGCCCAGACGATGTACGAGCAGTACTTC. Its translation is CASSLAQTMYEQYF.